The rows below give T cell receptor beta chains drawn from one sample of a study of OX40 agonist ivuxolimab in advanced cancers. The data were produced by immunoSEQ multiplex PCR, yet TCRdb's version contains in-frame clones alone and is incomplete. This repertoire shows around 37,000 clones, 81% found once; its top ten account for roughly a fifth. This specimen consisted of CD4+ or CD8+ T cells sorted from blood, obtained in a trial of the OX40 agonist ivuxolimab. The receptors were gathered from an adult with an advanced solid tumor such as melanoma, head and neck, liver or kidney cancer. CDR3s include the opening cysteine and the closing phenylalanine or tryptophan. D genes are given only for firm matches. Where a row states a size, it is once, few, many or the class of an expanded clone; other rows omit it.

.,TRBJ1-2,.,TRBV6-6,TGTGCCAGCAGTCAAAGCCGGGTTTATGGCTACACCTTC,CASSQSRVYGYTF
.,TRBJ2-7,.,TRBV30,TGTGCCTGGAGTGTACAGGGCAGAGCAAGGTTCGAGCAGTACTTC,CAWSVQGRARFEQYF
TRBD1,TRBJ2-5,few,TRBV6-6,TGTGCCAGCAGTACACAGGGGGCGAAGACCCAGTACTTC,CASSTQGAKTQYF
TRBD1,TRBJ1-2,.,TRBV6-1,TGTGCCAGCAGGCTGACAGGGGGGGACTATGGCTACACCTTC,CASRLTGGDYGYTF
.,TRBJ1-5,.,TRBV4-2,TGTGCCAGCAGCCACTTAGCTAGCAATCAGCCCCAGCATTTT,CASSHLASNQPQHF
.,TRBJ2-7,.,TRBV5-5,TGTGCCAGCAGCTTGGCTCCCCGCCTCTACGAGCAGTACTTC,CASSLAPRLYEQYF
.,TRBJ2-3,.,TRBV7-6,TGTGCCAGCAGCTCCCAGACAGACACAGATACGCAGTATTTT,CASSSQTDTDTQYF
TRBD2,TRBJ2-7,.,TRBV5-6,TGTGCCAGCAGCTTTACGGGAGGGGCTCACGAGCAGTACTTC,CASSFTGGAHEQYF
.,TRBJ1-5,.,TRBV5-1,TGCGCCAGCAGCTTGGAAGGGTATGGCAATCAGCCCCAGCATTTT,CASSLEGYGNQPQHF
TRBD1,TRBJ2-3,.,TRBV7-9,TGTGCCAGCAGCTCACAGGGGGGAGCCACAGATACGCAGTATTTT,CASSSQGGATDTQYF
TRBD2,TRBJ2-1,.,TRBV5-1,TGCGCCAGCAGCTTAGGTCTAGCGGGTAACAATGAGCAGTTCTTC,CASSLGLAGNNEQFF
TRBD1,TRBJ1-4,.,TRBV9,TGTGCCAGCAGCGTCTCTACAGGGGGGAATAATGAAAAACTGTTTTTT,CASSVSTGGNNEKLFF
TRBD2,TRBJ2-4,.,TRBV5-4,TGTGCCAGCAGCTCCGGACTAGCGGGACTGGCCAAAAACATTCAGTACTTC,CASSSGLAGLAKNIQYF
TRBD1,TRBJ2-7,.,TRBV11-1,TGTGCCAGCAGCCTACCGGGACAGGGTCAATACGAGCAGTACTTC,CASSLPGQGQYEQYF
.,TRBJ2-4,.,TRBV6-1,TGTGCCAGCAGTGAAGCAGGAGCGGTGAGGTGGGTCATTCAGTACTTC,CASSEAGAVRWVIQYF
.,TRBJ2-3,once,TRBV9,TGTGCCAGCAGCGCAGAAGCGGGTTCGACAGATACGCAGTATTTT,CASSAEAGSTDTQYF
.,TRBJ1-3,.,TRBV15,TGTGCCACCAGCAGAGATCAGGGGAACACCATATATTTT,CATSRDQGNTIYF
.,TRBJ2-1,.,TRBV30,TGTGCCTGGAGTGTAAACGAGGGACACAATGAGCAGTTCTTC,CAWSVNEGHNEQFF
TRBD2,TRBJ2-3,.,TRBV18,TGTGCCAGCTCACCAGCTAGCGGGTCTTCCACAGATACGCAGTATTTT,CASSPASGSSTDTQYF
.,TRBJ1-2,.,TRBV5-4,TGTGCCAGCAGCTTGGATGGCAGAAACTATGGCTACACCTTC,CASSLDGRNYGYTF
.,TRBJ2-7,.,TRBV10-3,TGTGCCATCAGTGCAGCGGAACTATTTTACGAGCAGTACTTC,CAISAAELFYEQYF
.,TRBJ2-2,.,TRBV5-4,TGTGCCAGCAGTTCAGAGGCGGGCACCGGGGAGCTGTTTTTT,CASSSEAGTGELFF
.,TRBJ1-1,few,TRBV6-6,TGTGCCAGCAGTTACTCAGGGGTGAACACTGAAGCTTTCTTT,CASSYSGVNTEAFF
TRBD2,TRBJ2-5,.,TRBV7-9,TGTGCCAGCAGCCCTCCGGGGGGGAGGGAAGAGACCCAGTACTTC,CASSPPGGREETQYF
.,TRBJ2-6,once,TRBV5-1,TGCGCCAGCAGCTTGTTCTCTGGGGCCAACGTCCTGACTTTC,CASSLFSGANVLTF
TRBD1,TRBJ1-2,.,TRBV4-2,TGTGCCAGCAGCCCCTGGGGAGGGGGCCGCTACACCTTC,CASSPWGGGRYTF
.,TRBJ1-4,.,TRBV28,TGTGCCAGCAGCCAGGGAGGGAGGGGTGAAAAACTGTTTTTT,CASSQGGRGEKLFF
TRBD1,TRBJ1-1,.,TRBV19,TGTGCCAGTAGCTCTGCCGGGACAGTGAACACTGAAGCTTTCTTT,CASSSAGTVNTEAFF